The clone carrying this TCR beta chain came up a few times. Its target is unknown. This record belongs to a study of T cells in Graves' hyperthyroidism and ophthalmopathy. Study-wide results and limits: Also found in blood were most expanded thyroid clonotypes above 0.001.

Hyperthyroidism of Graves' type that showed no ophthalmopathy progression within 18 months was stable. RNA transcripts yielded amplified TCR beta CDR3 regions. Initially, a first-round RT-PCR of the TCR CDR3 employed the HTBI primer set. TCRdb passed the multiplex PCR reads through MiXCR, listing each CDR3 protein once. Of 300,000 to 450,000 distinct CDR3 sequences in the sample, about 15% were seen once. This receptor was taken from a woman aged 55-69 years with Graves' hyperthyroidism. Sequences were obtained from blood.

For the CDR3, the DNA is TGTGCCAGCAGTGAACTGGGGGCGTATCAGCCCCAGCATTTT. It encodes CASSELGAYQPQHF. The chain couples TRBV6-1 to TRBJ1-5; weak D call: TRBD1 (6 bases). The ends were cut back, 2 bases at V and 5 bases at J, with 10 bases in the middle. This CDR3 contains 14 residues. Germline CDR1 MNHNS, CDR2 SASEGT.